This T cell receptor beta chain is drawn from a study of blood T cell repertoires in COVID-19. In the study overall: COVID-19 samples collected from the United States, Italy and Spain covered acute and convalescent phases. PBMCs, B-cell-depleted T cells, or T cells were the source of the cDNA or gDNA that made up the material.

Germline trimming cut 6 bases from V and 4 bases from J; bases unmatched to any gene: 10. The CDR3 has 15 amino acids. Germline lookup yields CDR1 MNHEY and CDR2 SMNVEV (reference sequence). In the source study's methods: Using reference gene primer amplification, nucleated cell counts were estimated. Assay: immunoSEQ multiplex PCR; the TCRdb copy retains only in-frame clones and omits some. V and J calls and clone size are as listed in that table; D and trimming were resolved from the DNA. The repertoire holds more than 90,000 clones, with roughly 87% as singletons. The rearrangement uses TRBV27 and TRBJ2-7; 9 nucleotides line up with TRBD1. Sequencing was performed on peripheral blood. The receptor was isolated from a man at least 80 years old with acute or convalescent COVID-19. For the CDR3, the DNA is TGTGCCAGCAGCCTACGCCGGGACAGGGCGTACGAGCAGTACTTC. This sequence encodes CASSLRRDRAYEQYF.